These 11 T cell receptor beta chains originate from one sample sequenced in a study of T cell responses to AZD1222 COVID-19 vaccine. This table comes from immunoSEQ multiplex PCR, and its TCRdb copy is limited to in-frame clones, with some not included. The table shows about 180,000 clones, with around 93% occurring only once. The sequencing used peripheral blood, collected on day 0 of AZD1222 vaccination. Source of these receptors: an adult in good health.

This sequence joins TRBV5-4 and TRBJ2-1; TRBD1 is a possible D gene (5 bases). Trimming pared 4 bases from V and 6 bases from J, leaving 8 bases between. CDR1 is SGHNT, CDR2 YYREEE, per germline (reference sequence). The length of the CDR3 is 12 residues. CDR3 DNA: TGTGCCAGCAGCCTTGACAGCAATGAGCAGTTCTTC. Its protein product is CASSLDSNEQFF.

The CDR3 DNA sequence: TGTGCCAGCAGCTTAGGGGTCAACAATGAGCAGTTCTTC. As protein: CASSLGVNNEQFF. The chain joins TRBV7-8 to TRBJ2-1; the D is unclear. Trimming pared 1 base from V and 5 bases from J, leaving 6 bases between. CDR1 and CDR2 from the germline V gene are SGHVS and FQNEAQ. CDR3 length equals 13 residues.

The rearrangement joins TRBV14 to TRBJ2-5, with D unclear. CDR1 is SGHDN and CDR2 is FVKESK in the germline V gene. V was trimmed by 0 bases and J by 2 bases, leaving 10 bases between them. This CDR3 is built from 15 residues. CDR3 sequence reads: CASSQELGLQETQYF. The DNA for the CDR3 is TGTGCCAGCAGCCAAGAGCTAGGCCTGCAAGAGACCCAGTACTTC.

This rearrangement joins TRBV7-2 to TRBJ1-5, with 9 bases lining up with TRBD1. CDR1 SGHTA and CDR2 FQGNSA come from the germline V gene. V lost 5 bases to trimming and J lost 5 bases; unmatched junction nucleotides: 4. This CDR3 is built from 14 residues. CDR3 bases: TGTGCCAGCAGCCGCGGACAGGGGCATCAGCCCCAGCATTTT. This sequence encodes CASSRGQGHQPQHF.

This rearrangement joins TRBV28 to TRBJ1-4; D is ambiguous. CDR1 is MDHEN, CDR2 SYDVKM, per germline. CDR3 length: 13 amino acids. Deletions cut 2 bases from V and 5 bases from J, with 6 bases between. The CDR3 loop is CASSLESNEKLFF. The CDR3 DNA sequence: TGTGCCAGCAGTTTAGAGAGCAATGAAAAACTGTTTTTT. The complete variable domain, with remaining parts taken from reference TRBV28 and TRBJ1-4, reads DVKVTQSSRYLVKRTGEKVFLECVQDMDHENMFWYRQDPGLGLRLIYFSYDVKMKEKGDIPEGYSVSREKKERFSLILESASTNQTSMYLCASSLESNEKLFFGSGTQLSVL.

CDR3 bases: TGTGCCAGCAGCGTAGTTGTGTCCAGAACTGAAGCTTTCTTT. This codes for CASSVVVSRTEAFF. V and J are TRBV9 and TRBJ1-1; D gene unclear. V lost 0 bases to trimming and J lost 5 bases, with 11 bases between them. Germline CDR1 is SGDLS and CDR2 is YYNGEE. The CDR3 totals 14 residues.

The rearrangement joins TRBV11-2 to TRBJ2-7; D may correspond to TRBD1 or TRBD2 (5 bases each). The CDR3 is 13 residues long. Germline V gene lookup returns CDR1 SGHAT and CDR2 FQNNGV. V lost 5 bases and J 12 bases, leaving 20 bases between the germline ends. The CDR3 is CASSPITGTLGYF. The CDR3 bases are TGTGCCAGCAGCCCCATCACGGGGACCCTCGGGTACTTC.

This clone was seen only a few times. The chain couples TRBV5-4 to TRBJ1-1; perhaps TRBD1 as D (5 bases). Trimming stripped 2 bases from V and 7 bases from J, with 12 bases between. Germline-derived CDR1 and CDR2 are SGHNT and YYREEE (reference sequence). The CDR3 extends over 13 amino acids. The CDR3 DNA is TGTGCCAGCAGCTTTGGGGGAGTCGGTGAAGCTTTCTTT. This gives the protein CASSFGGVGEAFF.

The chain couples TRBV5-1 to TRBJ2-5; 15 nucleotides align to TRBD2. The CDR3 sequence is 18 residues long. Germline V lookup: CDR1 SGHRS, CDR2 YFSETQ. The V gene end was trimmed by 0 bases and the J gene end by 5 bases; junction bases not matched to a gene: 8. CDR3 region: CASSLGTSGRAIGETQYF. In nucleotides, the CDR3 is TGCGCCAGCAGCTTGGGGACTAGCGGGAGGGCCATTGGGGAGACCCAGTACTTC.

V gene TRBV6-2 or TRBV6-3 combines with J gene TRBJ2-2; D could derive from TRBD1 or TRBD2 (5 bases each). Per the germline V gene, CDR1 is MNHEY and CDR2 is SVGEGT. Trimming took off 6 bases at V and 4 bases at J, with 21 bases between the two ends. CDR3 length: 17 amino acids. CDR3 nucleotide sequence: TGTGCCAGCAGCCGCCGCGAAGGGACCCCGAGCACCGGGGAGCTGTTTTTT. This encodes CASSRREGTPSTGELFF.

The rearrangement joins TRBV20-1 to TRBJ1-5; TRBD1 aligns across 10 bases. The junction had 3 bases not matched to a gene; V was cut back by 3 bases and J by 4 bases. Germline V gives CDR1 DFQATT, CDR2 SNEGSKA (reference sequence). This CDR3 has 14 residues. This CDR3 is CSASPGQGNQPQHF. CDR3 DNA sequence: TGCAGTGCTAGTCCGGGACAGGGGAATCAGCCCCAGCATTTT.